The clone carrying this TCR beta chain occurred once. In the original workflow: Estimated nucleated cell counts came from reference gene primer amplification. Sequenced by immunoSEQ multiplex PCR; TCRdb stores in-frame clones only, minus some. The DNA was the basis for D and trimming; V, J and clone size are from that table. The table includes hundreds of thousands of clones, 70% to 85% detected once. This CDR3 contains 14 residues. Trimming pared 4 bases from V and 7 bases from J, leaving 14 bases between. CDR1 and CDR2 (germline): KGHSH, LQKENI. The source of the sample is a study of blood T cell repertoires in COVID-19. Study in general: From the United States, Italy and Spain came samples of acute and convalescent COVID-19. In each case, the material was cDNA or gDNA derived from T cells, B-cell-depleted T cells, or PBMCs.

The sequencing input was peripheral blood. The sequence derives from an elderly woman with acute or convalescent COVID-19. The chain combines TRBV18 with TRBJ2-1, with D hard to call. The CDR3 region is CASSRLSPVNEQFF. CDR3 in DNA: TGTGCCAGCTCACGATTGAGTCCCGTTAATGAGCAGTTCTTC.